The 31 T cell receptor beta chains listed next were all sequenced from one sample in a study of T-cell memory formation after mild COVID-19. MiXCR was run by TCRdb on the 5' RACE reads, yielding one entry per CDR3 protein. Of some 150,000 distinct CDR3 sequences in the sample, 5.5% to 7% were seen once. The sequencing sample was made of PBMCs or a T cell subset sorted from them (not recorded which). The receptors shown here come from an adult woman who had mild COVID-19 (a few samples of this study predate the infection). Cell type and time point are not known.

This clonotype appeared many times. V is TRBV4-1 and J is TRBJ2-5; 8 bases line up with TRBD1. The CDR3 length is 18 residues. Germline V gene data show CDR1 as MGHRA and CDR2 as YSYEKL. The V segment lost 4 bases and the J segment 4 bases; nucleotides outside the gene matches: 17. CDR3: CASSRLMVQGGVGETQYF. CDR3 nucleotide sequence: TGCGCCAGCAGCCGCCTAATGGTACAGGGGGGCGTTGGAGAGACCCAGTACTTC.

In this sample, this clonotype turned up many times. The V and J genes are TRBV20-1 and TRBJ1-2, with D possibly matching TRBD1 (5 bases). This CDR3 has 12 amino acids. The V end was cut by 5 bases, the J end by 4 bases, with 11 bases between. CDR1 and CDR2 (germline): DFQATT, SNEGSKA (reference sequence). CDR3 region: CSAPQGSYGYTF. CDR3 nucleotide sequence: TGCAGTGCTCCTCAGGGTAGCTATGGCTACACCTTC.

This clonotype has more than one count but fewer than ten. This rearrangement joins TRBV5-1 to TRBJ2-2; 7 nucleotides match TRBD1. V gave up 5 bases and J gave up 0 bases; unmatched junction bases: 1. The CDR3 loop spans 14 amino acids. CDR1 is SGHRS and CDR2 is YFSETQ in the germline V gene. In DNA form, the CDR3 reads TGCGCCAGCAGGGGACAGACGAACACCGGGGAGCTGTTTTTT. As protein: CASRGQTNTGELFF.

This clonotype has just a few counts. This chain uses TRBV7-9 with TRBJ2-1, with 7 bases that match TRBD2. The CDR3 is made up of 19 amino acids. Germline V gives CDR1 SEHNR, CDR2 FQNEAQ (reference sequence). The J segment lost 1 base and the V segment lost 4 bases, leaving 16 bases of the junction unmatched. CDR3 loop: CASSSNLGGPSRSYNEQFF. The CDR3 bases are TGTGCCAGCAGCTCCAACCTGGGAGGGCCCTCGAGGTCCTACAATGAGCAGTTCTTC. The full variable domain, in which reference TRBV7-9 and TRBJ2-1 provide the parts outside the CDR3, is DTGVSQNPRHKITKRGQNVTFRCDPISEHNRLYWYRQTLGQGPEFLTYFQNEAQLEKSRLLSDRFSAERPKGSFSTLEIQRTEQGDSAMYLCASSSNLGGPSRSYNEQFFGPGTRLTVL.

This clonotype was seen many times. This chain uses TRBV9 with TRBJ2-3; 7 bases agree with TRBD2. Germline V CDR1 and CDR2: SGDLS, YYNGEE. CDR3 length: 15 residues. After removal of 2 bases from V and 4 bases from J, the junction contained 7 bases not matched to a gene. The CDR3 sequence: CASSVDPGLPDTQYF. The CDR3 DNA is TGTGCCAGCAGCGTTGATCCGGGACTACCAGATACGCAGTATTTT.

The chain uses TRBV12-3 or TRBV12-4 and TRBJ2-1; D possibly corresponds to TRBD2 (6 bases). The CDR3 extends over 14 amino acids. V was pared by 4 bases and J by 1 base, with 8 bases between. Here the CDR3 reads CASSWGDSYNEQFF. In nucleotides, the CDR3 is TGTGCCAGCAGTTGGGGGGATTCCTACAATGAGCAGTTCTTC.

The chain uses TRBV15 and TRBJ2-3, with 11 bases fitting TRBD2. The CDR3 totals 16 residues. Germline lookup yields CDR1 LNHNV and CDR2 YYDKDF (reference sequence). Germline trimming cut 0 bases from V and 7 bases from J; bases unmatched to any gene: 6. The CDR3: CATSRELAGASHTQYF. CDR3 nucleotides: TGTGCCACCAGCAGAGAACTAGCGGGAGCTTCACATACGCAGTATTTT.

This clonotype came up a few times. CDR3 sequence (DNA): TGTGCCAGTAGTATTTTGCGGGGCACAGATACGCAGTATTTT. Translated: CASSILRGTDTQYF. The chain has TRBV19 and TRBJ2-3, with a tentative D call TRBD2 (5 bases). CDR3 length: 14 amino acids. CDR1 LNHDA and CDR2 SQIVND come from the germline V gene (reference sequence). Trimming shortened V by 3 bases and J by 1 base, and 8 bases separated the two germline ends.

V is TRBV20-1 and J is TRBJ2-1; TRBD2 agrees at 14 bases. Germline lookup yields CDR1 DFQATT and CDR2 SNEGSKA (reference sequence). CDR3 length: 16 residues. V shed 0 bases, J shed 9 bases, and the junction held 7 bases outside the gene matches. The CDR3 coding sequence is TGCAGTGCTAGAGATGGAGGACTAGCGGGAGGTGTTGAGCAGTTCTTC. Protein sequence: CSARDGGLAGGVEQFF.

There are many counts of this clonotype. The J gene is TRBJ2-3, the V gene TRBV7-2; 7 bases line up with TRBD2. V lost 4 bases, J lost 2 bases, and 6 bases stayed unmatched. Germline-derived CDR1 and CDR2 are SGHTA and FQGNSA. The CDR3 has 15 amino acids. The CDR3 protein is CASSSRGDFTDTQYF. The CDR3 DNA reads as TGTGCCAGCAGCTCACGGGGGGACTTCACAGATACGCAGTATTTT.

There are a few counts of this clonotype. The chain carries TRBV7-2 and TRBJ2-1, with 14 bases matching TRBD2. The CDR3 is made up of 16 amino acids. Germline CDR1 is SGHTA and CDR2 is FQGNSA. V dropped 5 bases and J dropped 8; count of bases not matched to a gene: 8. The CDR3 loop reads CASSPGLAGVPHEQFF. CDR3 bases: TGTGCCAGCAGCCCGGGACTAGCGGGAGTCCCCCATGAGCAGTTCTTC.

This clonotype has only a few counts. The chain uses TRBV29-1 and TRBJ1-5; TRBD1 agrees at 12 bases. V shed 7 bases and J 6 bases; nucleotides not matched to a gene: 13. The CDR3 is 16 amino acids. Germline assignment: CDR1 SQVTM and CDR2 ANQGSEA. The CDR3 region has the DNA TGCAGCGCTTGGGACAGGGGGCTCGTCATGGGTCAGCCCCAGCATTTT. Translation: CSAWDRGLVMGQPQHF.

The table lists this clonotype with many counts. The rearrangement joins TRBV7-9 to TRBJ2-7; D unresolved. Trimming took off 5 bases at V and 2 bases at J, with 10 bases between the two ends. Germline CDR1 and CDR2: SEHNR and FQNEAQ (reference sequence). The CDR3 contains 13 residues. The chain's CDR3 is CASSPIVAYEQYF. The CDR3 nucleotides are TGTGCCAGCAGCCCAATTGTGGCCTACGAGCAGTACTTC.

This chain links TRBV12-3 or TRBV12-4 with TRBJ2-7; the match to TRBD2 covers 9 bases. V gave up 6 bases and J gave up 7 bases; unmatched junction bases: 13. The CDR3 consists of 15 residues. This CDR3 reads CASRRLAVGSGEQYF. CDR3 nucleotide sequence: TGTGCCAGCAGGAGACTAGCGGTTGGGTCCGGAGAGCAGTACTTC.

This clonotype turned up a few times. The chain's CDR3 is CASSLRAFATTSTDTQYF. For the CDR3, the DNA is TGCGCCAGCAGCTTGAGGGCTTTTGCGACAACTAGCACAGATACGCAGTATTTT. The rearrangement joins TRBV5-1 to TRBJ2-3; no firm D call. Trimming took off 1 base at V and 0 bases at J, with 18 bases between the two ends. This CDR3 region has 18 residues. CDR1 and CDR2 (germline): SGHRS, YFSETQ.

This clonotype has more than one count but fewer than ten. A junction boundary mismatches the germline segment, possibly from a read error. J is TRBJ2-5 and V is TRBV7-9; D unresolved. This CDR3 has 11 amino acids. Germline CDR1 is SEHNR and CDR2 is FQNEAQ (reference sequence). CDR3 nucleotides: TGTGCCGGCAGCCGAGAAGAGACCCAGTACTTC. Translating it yields CAGSREETQYF.

This chain uses TRBV30 with TRBJ1-1; D is ambiguous. From germline, CDR1 is GTSNPN and CDR2 SVGIG (reference sequence). CDR3 size: 14 residues. The V end lost 6 bases, the J end lost 6 bases, and 20 bases lay between the germline ends. CDR3 nucleotide sequence: TGTGCCTGCGGCCTGGGGAGACTGGGGTCTGAAGCTTTCTTT. It is translated as CACGLGRLGSEAFF. The entire variable domain, with the rest obtained from reference TRBV30 and TRBJ1-1, is as follows: SQTIHQWPATLVQPVGSPLSLECTVEGTSNPNLYWYRQAAGRGLQLLFYSVGIGQISSEVPQNLSASRPQDRQFILSSKKLLLSDSGFYLCACGLGRLGSEAFFGQGTRLTVV.

This clonotype was seen many times. J is TRBJ2-7 and V is TRBV5-1; 8 nucleotides align to TRBD1. The CDR3 contains 14 residues. Germline V gene sequence: CDR1 SGHRS, CDR2 YFSETQ. V trimming: 6 bases; J trimming: 0 bases; junction bases outside the gene matches: 5. The CDR3 loop reads CASTGTGGSYEQYF. The CDR3 DNA follows: TGCGCCAGCACCGGAACAGGGGGCTCCTACGAGCAGTACTTC.

There are a few counts of this clonotype. This chain uses TRBV10-3 with TRBJ2-7, with TRBD2 identical over 8 bases. Germline CDR1 reads ENHRY; CDR2 reads SYGVKD. The junction had 10 bases not matched to a gene; V was cut back by 11 bases and J by 1 base. The CDR3 loop spans 14 amino acids. In nucleotides, the CDR3 is TGTGCCGTGGGGACGGGACTAGGTTCCTACGAGCAGTACTTC. Encoded protein: CAVGTGLGSYEQYF.

Notes on this clonotype: Germline and junction disagree at one end, which may indicate a read error. The chain couples TRBV5-1 to TRBJ2-7; 9 bases match TRBD2. The CDR3 consists of 16 residues. Germline-derived CDR1 and CDR2 are SGHRS and YFSETQ. CDR3 DNA sequence: TGCGCCAGCAGTTTGGTAGCGGGAGCCCTTACCTACGAGCAGTACTTC. Translation gives CASSLVAGALTYEQYF.

The rearrangement links TRBV7-6 to TRBJ2-2, with D maybe TRBD2 (6 bases). The germline gives CDR1 SGHVS, CDR2 FNYEAQ. V was trimmed by 4 bases and J by 3 bases, leaving 15 bases between them. The CDR3 loop spans 16 amino acids. The CDR3 DNA follows: TGTGCCAGCAGCTCCGGGACGCGGGACTACACCGGGGAGCTGTTTTTT. Residues: CASSSGTRDYTGELFF.

The chain links TRBV5-1 to TRBJ1-2, with 7 bases fitting TRBD1. J was trimmed by 7 bases and V by 0 bases; bases with no gene match: 18. Germline V CDR1 and CDR2: SGHRS, YFSETQ. CDR3 length: 18 amino acids. This CDR3 is CASSLDAGGSTGRFGYTF. CDR3 sequence (DNA): TGCGCCAGCAGCTTGGATGCGGGGGGCTCGACAGGGCGTTTTGGCTACACCTTC.

This clonotype was detected many times. V and J are TRBV7-3 and TRBJ2-1; TRBD1 agrees at 8 bases. CDR3 length: 14 residues. The J segment lost 6 bases and the V segment lost 5 bases, leaving 6 bases of the junction unmatched. The V gene's germline CDR1 is SGHTA and CDR2 FQGTGA. CDR3: CASSPRTGTNEQFF. The CDR3 DNA reads TGTGCCAGCAGCCCGAGGACAGGGACCAATGAGCAGTTCTTC.

The chain has TRBV5-1 and TRBJ2-7, with TRBD1 identical over 9 bases. CDR1 and CDR2 (germline): SGHRS, YFSETQ. The CDR3 sequence is 15 residues long. V was pared by 7 bases and J by 1 base, with 9 bases of the junction left unmatched. The CDR3 reads CASGVDGQGSYEQYF. In DNA form, the CDR3 reads TGCGCCAGCGGGGTCGATGGACAGGGGTCCTACGAGCAGTACTTC.

V gene TRBV4-2 combines with J gene TRBJ2-1, with 10 bases matching TRBD2. Germline loops: CDR1 LGHNA, CDR2 YNFKEQ. This CDR3 comprises 18 residues. J lost 9 bases, V lost 0 bases, and 14 bases had no gene match. The CDR3 protein is CASSQEVMSSGRGGEQFF. The CDR3 bases are TGTGCCAGCAGCCAAGAAGTTATGTCTAGCGGGAGAGGCGGTGAGCAGTTCTTC.

The table lists this clonotype with a few counts. The chain has TRBV5-1 and TRBJ2-7, with a possible D match to TRBD1 (6 bases). CDR1 and CDR2 (germline): SGHRS, YFSETQ. CDR3 length: 14 residues. Trimming stripped 4 bases from V and 3 bases from J, with 14 bases between. The CDR3 DNA sequence: TGCGCCAGCAGCGAGGCCGCAGGGGTCTACGAGCAGTACTTC. This gives the protein CASSEAAGVYEQYF.

This clonotype was recorded only once. The chain couples TRBV12-3 or TRBV12-4 to TRBJ1-2; D is unclear. The CDR3 runs to 14 residues. Trimming left V 6 bases short and J 5 bases short, with 16 bases between. The DNA for the CDR3 is TGTGCCAGCAGCCCTCTGCGGGATTGGTATGGCTACACCTTC. It codes for CASSPLRDWYGYTF.

This clonotype came up a few times. V and J are TRBV7-2 and TRBJ2-1; possible D gene TRBD1, 5 bases. Trimming took off 7 bases at V and 11 bases at J, with 12 bases between the two ends. Germline loops: CDR1 SGHTA, CDR2 FQGNSA. The CDR3 runs 11 residues. The CDR3 bases are TGTGCCAGCACCCAGGGAATTCAGCAGTTCTTC. This gives the protein CASTQGIQQFF.

The rearrangement joins TRBV23-1 to TRBJ2-5, with D hard to call. Being an ORF, TRBV23-1 has a function that is uncertain. CDR3 length: 14 residues. V dropped 1 base and J dropped 2 bases, with 8 bases sitting between them. The CDR3 loop is CASSQCYRQETQYF. DNA for the CDR3: TGCGCCAGCAGTCAATGTTACAGACAAGAGACCCAGTACTTC.

This chain links TRBV3-1 with TRBJ1-2, with a tentative D call TRBD1 (6 bases). The CDR3 consists of 17 residues. Looked up from germline, CDR1 is LGHDT and CDR2 is YNNKEL (reference sequence). Trimming took off 4 bases at V and 2 bases at J, with 20 bases between the two ends. CDR3 in amino acids: CASSRRGGSIRNYGYTF. The CDR3, as DNA: TGTGCCAGCAGCCGACGAGGGGGGTCTATTCGGAACTATGGCTACACCTTC.

In its sample, this clonotype was seen a few times. CDR3 coding DNA: TGCGCCAGCAGCCAAGGGCGGACAGAGAAGTCCTACGAGCAGTACTTC. It is translated as CASSQGRTEKSYEQYF. The V and J genes are TRBV4-1 and TRBJ2-7, with a possible D match to TRBD1 (6 bases). Germline assignment: CDR1 MGHRA and CDR2 YSYEKL. The CDR3 contains 16 residues. Trimming shortened V by 1 base and J by 1 base, and 14 bases separated the two germline ends.